This T cell receptor (beta chain) was recovered during a study of CD8 T cells in ankylosing spondylitis. V lost 4 bases to trimming and J lost 6 bases, with 12 bases between them. This CDR3 contains 13 residues. Germline V CDR1 and CDR2: SGDLS, YYNGEE. This clonotype showed up just a few times. What it binds is unknown. TCRdb re-derived calls from the 5' RACE reads in MiXCR, one entry per CDR3 protein. The data hold over 400,000 distinct CDR3 sequences, with 25% to 30% observed a single time. Findings and limits, study-wide: A TCR beta motif of about 8 highly homologous variants seemed to mark ankylosing spondylitis blood.

The rearrangement joins TRBV9 to TRBJ2-3; a possible D gene is TRBD2 (6 bases). The origin of this receptor is a male donor with ankylosing spondylitis. What was sequenced was blood, either unsorted or a sorted T cell fraction (not recorded which). For the CDR3, the DNA is TGTGCCAGCAGCCCCGGAGGGAGTGATACGCAGTATTTT. Translated, it gives CASSPGGSDTQYF.